This T cell receptor (beta chain) was identified during a study of blood T cells in healthy people across ages. The donors, healthy Caucasians from Russia, were aged 6 to 90. PCR was performed a second time for about 6 to 11 cycles using a sample-barcoded 5' primer and a J-beta primer mix. TCRdb reanalysed the 5' RACE reads using MiXCR and keeps one entry per CDR3 protein. The sample includes 800,000 to 1,300,000 distinct CDR3 sequences, 20% to 25% of them seen just once. General study findings and limits: Fewer expanded clones and more diversity marked long-lived versus aged donors.

Details on this clonotype: Antigen: not known.

This CDR3 contains 16 residues. This sample was shared with a second study, whose subject was T cells of mothers and their children. That study reports: A few mothers and their six children, all healthy Caucasians, donated.

Sequencing was carried out using blood. The chain recombines TRBV12-3 or TRBV12-4 with TRBJ2-5; tentatively, D is TRBD1 (5 bases). The J call may be incorrect, as the DNA end agrees better with TRBJ2-1. This TCR derives from a girl aged 2-10 years in good health. CDR3 sequence (DNA): TGTGCCAGCAGCAACATACAGGAAGTTGTGGGCAATGAGCAGTTCTTC. This sequence encodes CASSNIQEVVGNEQFF.